This TCR beta chain originates from a study of cytomegalovirus exposure and HLA in healthy donors. Deletions cut 0 bases from V and 7 bases from J, with 16 bases between. In germline, CDR1 is SGDLS, CDR2 YYNGEE. This CDR3 has 15 amino acids. Findings and caveats of the study: Altogether, 164 TCR beta chains were recorded as cytomegalovirus-associated. Later genetic work tied a missense DCLRE1C variant to beta-chain V and J trimming.

About this clone itself: No antigen is known for it.

It was with 60 Vbeta and 13 Jbeta primers that the PCR ran. Repertoires were generated with immunoSEQ multiplex PCR, while TCRdb's copy carries only in-frame clones and drops some. The sample spans some 110,000 clones; the ten largest clones claim about 2.2%. The sample taken for sequencing was PBMCs. The V and J genes are TRBV9 and TRBJ1-2, with a tentative D call TRBD1 (5 bases). This sequence was found in a man in his forties in good health and CMV-seronegative. The CDR3 coding sequence is TGTGCCAGCAGCGTAGGGGACTCCCTAGCCAGTGGCTACACCTTC. Translating gives CASSVGDSLASGYTF.